This entry concerns a single T cell receptor (beta chain). This clonotype is medium-sized (0.01 to 0.1%) in its sample. What antigen it recognizes has not been identified. Per-base qualities were not stored, and no clone one base away is much larger. The entry originates in a study of vaccination and CD4 T cells after COVID-19 (dated 2022 in TCRdb). About the full investigation: SARS-CoV-2 positivity had been established in the convalescent patients by nasal swab PCR, and mild disease was recorded in several of these patients and severe disease in one. For three convalescent patients, samples were collected at an early post-vaccination timepoint (day 14) as well as at a late post-vaccination timepoint (days 161 to 241). In roughly eleven COVID-19 convalescent patients and a handful of infection-naive healthy vaccine recipients, the spike-specific CD4+ TCR repertoire before mRNA vaccination was compared with the repertoire after mRNA vaccination. Participants received two doses of either the Pfizer-BioNTech BNT162b2 vaccine (n=8) or the Moderna mRNA-1273 vaccine (n=2). Post-COVID blood samples from convalescent patients were collected a median of roughly 100 days after diagnosis, with a range of roughly 35 to 161 days. Control cultures used a CEFX viral epitope pool as positive control, an HIV-1 Nef peptide pool as negative control, or no peptide. Six males and four females were included in the convalescent cohort, with two Hispanic individuals, seven Caucasians, two Asians and one multiracial person represented. Post-vaccine blood samples were collected a median of approximately 72 days after the second vaccine dose, ranging from 14 to 241 days. For stimulating the cultures, overlapping spike peptide pools were used, derived from SARS-CoV-2 as well as from the common cold coronaviruses HCoV-NL63, HCoV-OC43 and HCoV-229E. Summary of the overall study and its limitations: Only a relatively small number of convalescent patients were included in the study, and early timepoints following natural infection were not analyzed. The median number of SARS-CoV-2-reactive clonotypes rose from approximately 20 after infection to 30 to 45 after vaccination, but the change was not significant. Of the vaccine-specific clones found in convalescent patients, nearly all (304 of 307) were mono-reactive for SARS-CoV-2 spike instead of being cross-reactive with common cold coronaviruses. Among the post-vaccine SARS-CoV-2-reactive clones in convalescent patients, a median roughly 85% showed up only after vaccination, which suggests vaccine-specific priming.

Libraries were prepared through PCR. At the Johns Hopkins FTIC core, DNA from the cultured CD4+ T cells underwent TCR sequencing with the Oncomine TCR Beta short-read assay. The QIAamp micro DNA kit was used to extract genomic DNA from the cultured CD4+ T cells. The Oncomine TCR Beta libraries from cultured CD4+ T cells were pooled using unique dual indexes and then sequenced on an Illumina iSeq 100. In the source study's methods: Non-productive sequences were filtered out, and CDR3s that did not start with C, did not end with F or W, or were shorter than 7 amino acids were discarded. Antigen-specific clonotypes were identified using the MANAFEST web application through comparison of peptide-stimulated wells with reference and other culture wells. An FDR below 0.05, an odds ratio above 5, and a productive frequency above 0.1% in at least two of three replicate wells were required for clones to be considered positive. Cross-reactive clonotypes were defined as significantly expanded in both SARS-CoV-2 spike wells and at least one common cold coronavirus spike condition. Levenshtein distances (stringdist) and unrooted phylogenetic trees (ape) in R version 3.6.1 were used to assess CDR3 homology. TCRdb's own reprocessing of the public reads used fastp at Q25 and MiXCR and kept productive beta chains. Every entry covers one CDR3 protein and lists the most common genes and DNA from its rows. TCRdb, not the authors, supplied the V and J calls. This sample has approximately 20,000 distinct CDR3 sequences in its table, and about 46% of those were observed once. The ten most abundant clones make up about 13% of the sample.

V sheds 6 bases and J sheds 1 base, leaving 9 bases between their ends. Based on the germline V gene (reference sequence), the CDR1 and CDR2 sequences are LNHDA and SQIVND. The CDR3 runs 13 amino acids, cysteine and phenylalanine included. Left in the record is the CDR3 DNA by itself, 39 bases read in frame from the first base. Explained via the paper, the time point label denotes: late sampling 161 to 241 days after vaccination in three convalescent patients. This specimen's treatment or condition label, per the study, means: approximately 11-day PBMC culture with coronavirus spike peptide pools or control peptides (ViraFEST assay). The ViraFEST assay was used in the study, in which antigen-specific T cells were expanded with peptide pools and expanded clonotypes were subsequently identified by TCR sequencing. Positive SARS-CoV-2 PCR tests in the convalescent patients dated from March to December 2020, before Alpha, Beta and Delta variants emerged in the United States. About 2 million PBMCs per well were cultured in IMDM with approximately 4.9% human AB serum and around 10 IU/ml IL-2, plus 10 ug/ml peptide pools. Half of the culture medium was replaced with fresh IL-2-containing medium on days 3 and 7. After roughly 9 days of culture, CD4+ T cells were isolated by negative selection with the EasySep CD4+ T cell isolation kit. PBMCs were separated from whole blood using Ficoll-Paque Plus gradient centrifugation and then either used fresh or cryopreserved at -140C. Culture conditions were generally each tested in triplicate wells.

The chain couples TRBV19 to TRBJ1-1; the D gene identity is not certain. This receptor was taken from a human donor who had recovered from COVID-19. Here the sequenced sample was CD4+ T cells from blood, cultured in vitro, taken about 7 months after SARS-CoV-2 vaccination. Read as DNA, the sequence is TGTGCCAGTAGCGTACAGAGGAACACTGAAGCTTTCTTT. Translated, this gives CASSVQRNTEAFF.